This TCR beta chain was retrieved from a study of beta chain features in type 1 diabetes. Findings and caveats of the study: People with Type 1 diabetes carried modestly yet significantly shorter TCRB CDR3s in all four CD4+ subsets.

This CDR3 is 12 amino acids long. V lost 2 bases and J lost 6, with 6 bases in between. The germline V gene has CDR1 SGHDT and CDR2 YYEEEE. Purities over 95% were achieved in all sorted populations. This clone has just a few counts. What it binds is unknown. Other DNA sequences within the sample encode an identical CDR3. All of the isolated RNA was reverse transcribed, so expressed TCRB transcripts were sequenced. The method was immunoSEQ multiplex PCR; TCRdb's version includes in-frame clones alone and lacks a portion of them. The table has nearly 700,000 clones, 10% to 15% seen once. The clonotype comes from a man aged 18 to 29 with type 1 diabetes. This chain links TRBV5-6 with TRBJ1-5; D is unclear. Sequencing was done on a sample of naive CD4+ T cells from blood. CDR3 DNA: TGTGCCAGCAGCTTTCCGGGTCAGCCCCAGCATTTT. It encodes CASSFPGQPQHF. Variable domain in full (rest from reference TRBV5-6 and TRBJ1-5): DAGVTQSPTHLIKTRGQQVTLRCSPKSGHDTVSWYQQALGQGPQFIFQYYEEEERQRGNFPDRFSGHQFPNYSSELNVNALLLGDSALYLCASSFPGQPQHFGDGTRLSIL.